These 2 T cell receptor beta chains came from one sample sequenced in a study of vaccination and CD4 T cells after COVID-19. The treatment denotes: roughly 11-day PBMC culture with coronavirus spike peptide pools or control peptides (ViraFEST assay). Cultured CD4+ T cell DNA was sequenced using the Oncomine TCR Beta short-read assay. Using its own MiXCR run on the PCR reads, TCRdb lists one record per CDR3 protein. This table has around 26,000 distinct CDR3 sequences, 64% appearing once. Which antigens these TCRs recognize remains unknown. Sequenced material: CD4+ T cells from blood, cultured in vitro. The receptors originated from a human donor who had recovered from COVID-19.

The rearrangement uses TRBV27 and TRBJ1-2; 9 nucleotides align to TRBD1. The CDR3 is made up of 13 amino acids. The V gene end was trimmed by 9 bases and the J gene end by 3 bases; junction bases not matched to a gene: 5. Germline V gives CDR1 MNHEY, CDR2 SMNVEV (reference sequence). In DNA, the CDR3 is TGTGCCAGAGGGGACAGGGTTCACTATGGCTACACCTTC. The encoded protein is CARGDRVHYGYTF.

The rearrangement uses TRBV11-3 and TRBJ2-5, with TRBD1 identical over 9 bases. Germline CDR1 SGHNT, CDR2 YENEEA. Trimming cost V 7 bases and J 7 bases; bases outside gene matches: 7. This CDR3 region has 13 residues. The DNA for the CDR3 is TGTGCCAGCACCAGGACAGGGGAGGGGACCCAGTACTTC. It translates to CASTRTGEGTQYF.